This record looks at one T cell receptor beta chain sequence and its context. Its antigen is not known. Patients all relapsed after autologous stem cell transplantation, and there was variation in brentuximab vedotin exposure. Trimming cost V 6 bases and J 3 bases; bases outside gene matches: 5. This CDR3 region has 13 residues. CDR1 MNHEY and CDR2 SVGAGI come from the germline V gene. These data are taken from a study of PD-1 blockade in classical Hodgkin lymphoma. Findings and caveats of the study: It was reported that newly diagnosed patients had less baseline TCR diversity than healthy donors.

Assay: immunoSEQ multiplex PCR; the TCRdb copy retains only in-frame clones and omits some. The sample includes approximately 41,000 clones, approximately 78% seen only once; the top ten take around an eighth. The material sequenced was peripheral blood mononuclear cells (PBMCs), taken at baseline. The receptor was isolated from a human donor with classical Hodgkin lymphoma. This chain uses TRBV6-5 with TRBJ2-7; 7 nucleotides match TRBD1. In DNA form, the CDR3 reads TGTGCCAGCAGCCGGGGACAGTTCTACGAGCAGTACTTC. Translation gives CASSRGQFYEQYF.